The 30 T cell receptor beta chains below come from one sample, sequenced in a study of T-cell memory formation after mild COVID-19. MiXCR, run by TCRdb on the 5' RACE reads, gives a single entry per CDR3 protein. The sample lists 250,000 to 300,000 distinct CDR3 sequences, about a sixth occurring once. Sequencing used PBMCs or a T cell subset sorted from them (not recorded which). Receptors were obtained from a man between 18 and 29 years old who had mild COVID-19 (a few samples of this study predate the infection). Cell type and time point are not known.

The chain links TRBV4-1 to TRBJ2-3; D may be TRBD2 (7 bases). V was pared by 1 base and J by 6 bases, with 23 bases between. This CDR3 has 18 residues. Germline loops: CDR1 MGHRA, CDR2 YSYEKL. CDR3 protein: CASSQGELGGGRRDTQYF. The CDR3 DNA sequence: TGCGCCAGCAGCCAAGGGGAACTGGGGGGGGGCCGGCGGGATACGCAGTATTTT.

This clonotype came up a few times. This chain uses TRBV12-3 or TRBV12-4 with TRBJ1-3, with unresolved D. V was clipped by 1 base and J by 0 bases, with 7 bases between them. The CDR3 runs 15 residues. The CDR3 reads CASSLGAGSGNTIYF. DNA of the CDR3: TGTGCCAGCAGTTTAGGAGCCGGCTCTGGAAACACCATATATTTT.

This clonotype turned up a few times. V usage is TRBV12-3 or TRBV12-4 and J usage is TRBJ2-7; 9 bases fit TRBD1. The CDR3 has 14 amino acids. The V segment lost 2 bases and the J segment 4 bases; nucleotides outside the gene matches: 3. The CDR3 bases are TGTGCCAGCAGTTTAAGTGGGACAGGGTACGAGCAGTACGTC. Its translation is CASSLSGTGYEQYV.

This chain connects TRBV20-1 to TRBJ2-5, with D unclear. The CDR3 loop spans 14 amino acids. Trimming removed 0 bases from V and 3 bases from J, with 11 bases in between. CDR1 is DFQATT and CDR2 is SNEGSKA in the germline V gene (reference sequence). In nucleotides, the CDR3 is TGCAGTGCTAGAGATCAGAGCGTCGAAGAGACCCAGTACTTC. It codes for CSARDQSVEETQYF.

This clonotype has at least ten counts. The gene calls are TRBV29-1 and TRBJ1-6; possibly TRBD1 for D (6 bases). Trimming stripped 2 bases from V and 6 bases from J, with 8 bases between. The germline V gene has CDR1 SQVTM and CDR2 ANQGSEA. The CDR3 sequence is 13 residues long. CDR3 sequence reads: CSVELDSNSPLHF. Written as DNA, the CDR3 is TGCAGCGTTGAATTGGACAGTAATTCACCCCTCCACTTT.

This clonotype was found once. The junction shows a germline mismatch at one end, possibly a read error. This chain uses TRBV7-9 with TRBJ1-6; 9 positions agree with TRBD1. The CDR3 has 13 residues. Germline V CDR1 and CDR2: SEHNR, FQNEAQ (reference sequence). The CDR3 DNA reads TGTGCGAGCATGGGACAGGGCTCTTCACCCCTCCACTTT. Translating it yields CASMGQGSSPLHF.

This clonotype was picked up a small number of times. The CDR3: CASATIQRDTQYF. CDR3 DNA: TGTGCCAGCGCCACCATTCAGCGAGATACGCAGTATTTT. The genes are TRBV7-2 and TRBJ2-3, with D unclear. Germline lookup yields CDR1 SGHTA and CDR2 FQGNSA. Trimming cost V 8 bases and J 5 bases, with 14 bases left between them. This CDR3 contains 13 residues.

This clonotype was detected a few times. This chain links TRBV20-1 with TRBJ1-3, with D maybe TRBD1 (6 bases). Trimming left V 5 bases short and J 0 bases short, with 8 bases between. Germline V gives CDR1 DFQATT, CDR2 SNEGSKA (reference sequence). The CDR3 totals 13 residues. CDR3 nucleotide sequence: TGCAGTGCTGGACAGAGCTCTGGAAACACCATATATTTT. Amino acids: CSAGQSSGNTIYF.

The J gene is TRBJ2-3, the V gene TRBV7-2; 7 bases line up with TRBD2. This CDR3 has 15 residues. V was pared by 5 bases and J by 4 bases, with 9 bases of the junction left unmatched. Germline-derived CDR1 and CDR2 are SGHTA and FQGNSA. CDR3 loop: CASSPQRGGADTQYF. The CDR3 DNA follows: TGTGCCAGCAGCCCTCAGCGGGGCGGGGCAGATACGCAGTATTTT.

This clonotype was found a few times. The CDR3 region has the DNA TGTGCCAGCAGTGAAGCTTGGGGAGGTGAGCAGTTCTTC. It is translated as CASSEAWGGEQFF. The chain combines TRBV2 with TRBJ2-1, with D tentatively TRBD2 (6 bases). The CDR3 loop spans 13 amino acids. CDR1 SNHLY and CDR2 FYNNEI come from the germline V gene. V was pared by 0 bases and J by 9 bases, with 9 bases between.

The V call is TRBV10-3, the J call TRBJ2-3; 11 bases agree with TRBD2. Germline assignment: CDR1 ENHRY and CDR2 SYGVKD. The CDR3 has 16 residues. The J segment lost 3 bases and the V segment lost 6 bases, leaving 8 bases of the junction unmatched. The CDR3 DNA reads as TGTGCCATCAGCCGCCAGACTAGCGGGGTTACAGATACGCAGTATTTT. Encoded protein: CAISRQTSGVTDTQYF.

V gene TRBV10-3 combines with J gene TRBJ1-2; TRBD1 matches at 9 bases. Trimming took 0 bases from V and 3 from J; bases not matched to a gene: 8. The CDR3 has 17 amino acids. Germline loops: CDR1 ENHRY, CDR2 SYGVKD. CDR3 bases: TGTGCCATCAGTGAGTCGCCGACAGGGGGTAACGACTATGGCTACACCTTC. This sequence encodes CAISESPTGGNDYGYTF.

This clonotype was observed at least ten times. The chain employs TRBV12-3 or TRBV12-4 and TRBJ1-6, with D tentatively TRBD1 (6 bases). The CDR3 has 17 residues. Trimming shortened V by 3 bases and J by 8 bases, and 20 bases separated the two germline ends. The CDR3 reads CASSFWGGVGSDSPLHF. DNA of the CDR3: TGTGCCAGCAGTTTTTGGGGGGGCGTCGGGAGTGATTCACCCCTCCACTTT.

This clonotype has only a few counts. The genes are TRBV10-3 and TRBJ2-3; perhaps D is TRBD1 or TRBD2 (5 bases each). Trimming left V 4 bases short and J 3 bases short, with 11 bases between. Germline CDR1 is ENHRY and CDR2 is SYGVKD. This CDR3 contains 14 residues. CDR3 in DNA: TGTGCCATCAGTGCGGGGAAGGGGACAGATACGCAGTATTTT. It codes for CAISAGKGTDTQYF.

This clonotype was recorded at least ten times. The V and J genes are TRBV4-2 and TRBJ2-1; D could derive from TRBD1 or TRBD2 (5 bases each). CDR3 length equals 14 residues. Germline CDR1 reads LGHNA; CDR2 reads YNFKEQ. V was pared by 1 base and J by 8 bases, with 12 bases between. This CDR3 reads CASSQGGDGDEQFF. DNA of the CDR3: TGTGCCAGCAGCCAAGGAGGGGACGGCGATGAGCAGTTCTTC.

The gene calls are TRBV7-9 and TRBJ2-4; no clear D gene. V dropped 1 base and J dropped 0 bases, with 7 bases sitting between them. The CDR3 sequence is 15 residues long. The germline V gene has CDR1 SEHNR and CDR2 FQNEAQ (reference sequence). The CDR3 DNA is TGTGCCAGCAGCTTAGACATCATAGCCAAAAACATTCAGTACTTC. Translating it yields CASSLDIIAKNIQYF.

This clonotype was seen repeatedly, ten times or more. The chain recombines TRBV18 with TRBJ2-7, with D perhaps TRBD2 (6 bases). Trimming removed 3 bases at V and 3 bases at J, with 15 bases between. Germline V gene data show CDR1 as KGHSH and CDR2 as LQKENI. The length of the CDR3 is 15 residues. The CDR3 protein is CASSPSSGVDYEQYF. The DNA for the CDR3 is TGTGCCAGCTCACCTTCCTCGGGGGTCGACTACGAGCAGTACTTC.

This clonotype was counted between two and nine times. The chain couples TRBV10-1 to TRBJ2-3; a weak D match, TRBD1 (6 bases). Germline V gives CDR1 WNHNN, CDR2 SYGVQD (reference sequence). V was pared by 0 bases and J by 0 bases, with 10 bases between. CDR3 length equals 16 residues. CDR3 amino acids: CASSESEDRSTDTQYF. CDR3 in DNA: TGCGCCAGCAGTGAGTCGGAGGACAGAAGCACAGATACGCAGTATTTT.

In its sample, this clonotype was seen many times. This sequence joins TRBV5-1 and TRBJ1-6; 9 bases are a match to TRBD1. Per germline, CDR1 SGHRS and CDR2 YFSETQ. The V segment lost 0 bases and the J segment 4 bases; nucleotides outside the gene matches: 20. There are 22 residues in the CDR3. The CDR3 reads CASSLESPGQGIRGLYNSPLHF. The CDR3 coding sequence is TGCGCCAGCAGCTTGGAATCTCCAGGACAGGGGATTCGGGGCCTTTATAATTCACCCCTCCACTTT. Full variable domain (remainder filled in from reference TRBV5-1 and TRBJ1-6): KAGVTQTPRYLIKTRGQQVTLSCSPISGHRSVSWYQQTPGQGLQFLFEYFSETQRNKGNFPGRFSGRQFSNSRSEMNVSTLELGDSALYLCASSLESPGQGIRGLYNSPLHFGNGTRLTVT.

The CDR3 protein is CASSILWNTGELFF. Written as DNA, the CDR3 is TGTGCCAGTAGTATTTTGTGGAACACCGGGGAGCTGTTTTTT. The chain is built from TRBV19 and TRBJ2-2; D gene uncertain. Trimming shortened V by 3 bases and J by 1 base, and 6 bases separated the two germline ends. The germline CDR1 and CDR2 sequences are LNHDA and SQIVND (reference sequence). There are 14 residues in the CDR3.

V gene TRBV10-3 combines with J gene TRBJ2-5; perhaps TRBD2 as D (6 bases). Trimming cost V 0 bases and J 5 bases, with 19 bases left between them. Looked up from germline, CDR1 is ENHRY and CDR2 is SYGVKD. This CDR3 is 17 amino acids long. This chain's CDR3 is CAISESTSNRARETQYF. DNA of the CDR3: TGTGCCATCAGTGAGTCTACTAGCAATAGGGCACGGGAGACCCAGTACTTC.

This clonotype showed up just a few times. The chain recombines TRBV5-1 with TRBJ1-1, with unresolved D. Trimming pared 0 bases from V and 1 base from J, leaving 7 bases between. Germline V gives CDR1 SGHRS, CDR2 YFSETQ. The CDR3 runs 14 residues. CDR3: CASSLARQNTEAFF. The CDR3 DNA is TGCGCCAGCAGCTTGGCCCGGCAGAACACTGAAGCTTTCTTT.

This clonotype has more than one count but fewer than ten. The rearrangement joins TRBV29-1 to TRBJ1-1; D perhaps matches TRBD1 (6 bases). Germline-derived CDR1 and CDR2 are SQVTM and ANQGSEA. The CDR3 runs to 16 residues. The V and J ends lost 7 bases and 0 bases respectively, with 21 bases between them. Here the CDR3 reads CSGLGGTNTLNTEAFF. DNA for the CDR3: TGCAGCGGACTAGGGGGAACAAACACCTTGAACACTGAAGCTTTCTTT.

V and J are TRBV4-3 and TRBJ2-4, with a weak D call TRBD1 (6 bases). Germline V gene lookup returns CDR1 LGHNA and CDR2 YSLEER. The length of the CDR3 is 15 residues. The V end lost 5 bases, the J end lost 5 bases, and 16 bases lay between the germline ends. DNA of the CDR3: TGCGCCAGCAGCAACCCCCAAGAGGGGGAAAACATTCAGTACTTC. The encoded protein is CASSNPQEGENIQYF.

This clonotype was counted only a few times. The chain employs TRBV27 and TRBJ1-3; 10 nucleotides match TRBD1. In germline, CDR1 is MNHEY, CDR2 SMNVEV (reference sequence). J lost 8 bases, V lost 7 bases, and 5 bases had no gene match. The CDR3 has 13 residues. CDR3 loop: CASTDRGQYTIYF. Here the CDR3 DNA reads TGTGCCAGCACCGACAGGGGGCAATACACCATATATTTT.

This clonotype was recorded many times. The chain recombines TRBV4-3 with TRBJ2-3, with TRBD2 matching 9 bases. The V gene end was trimmed by 4 bases and the J gene end by 1 base; junction bases not matched to a gene: 3. The germline V gene encodes CDR1 LGHNA and CDR2 YSLEER. This CDR3 has 15 amino acids. The CDR3 region has the DNA TGCGCCAGCAGCCCTGAGCGGGGGGGCACAGATACGCAGTATTTT. Its protein product is CASSPERGGTDTQYF.

This clonotype was seen only a few times. The chain joins TRBV6-6 to TRBJ1-1; possible D gene TRBD1, 5 bases. Germline loops: CDR1 MNHNY, CDR2 SVGAGI (reference sequence). CDR3 size: 16 residues. Trimming took 0 bases from V and 8 from J, leaving 19 bases between them. The CDR3 region is CASSYSGPALWNEAFF. In DNA, the CDR3 is TGTGCCAGCAGTTACTCGGGGCCAGCATTATGGAACGAAGCTTTCTTT.

The V call is TRBV20-1, the J call TRBJ1-1; no clear D gene. The germline V gene encodes CDR1 DFQATT and CDR2 SNEGSKA (reference sequence). Trimming removed 5 bases at V and 6 bases at J, with 10 bases between. The CDR3 covers 11 residues. CDR3 nucleotides: TGCAGTGCTCGGGGTGTAGCTGAAGCTTTCTTT. Translation gives CSARGVAEAFF.

V usage is TRBV7-6 and J usage is TRBJ1-2; perhaps TRBD1 as D (6 bases). Trimming took 5 bases from V and 7 from J, leaving 11 bases between them. Per the germline V gene, CDR1 is SGHVS and CDR2 is FNYEAQ. This CDR3 region has 12 residues. CDR3 in amino acids: CASSMTGFGYTF. The CDR3 DNA reads as TGTGCCAGCAGCATGACAGGTTTTGGCTACACCTTC.

Note on this clonotype: A much larger clone lies a single base off, so this may be a read error. The V gene is TRBV7-8, the J gene TRBJ2-7, with TRBD2 as a possible D gene (5 bases). The CDR3 runs 13 residues. Between the trimmed V and J ends, which lost 3 bases and 2 bases, there was a span of 8 bases. In germline, CDR1 is SGHVS, CDR2 FQNEAQ. CDR3 nucleotide sequence: TGTGCCAGCAGCTTTACGGGGACCTACGAGCAGTACTTC. It yields the protein CASSFTGTYEQYF.